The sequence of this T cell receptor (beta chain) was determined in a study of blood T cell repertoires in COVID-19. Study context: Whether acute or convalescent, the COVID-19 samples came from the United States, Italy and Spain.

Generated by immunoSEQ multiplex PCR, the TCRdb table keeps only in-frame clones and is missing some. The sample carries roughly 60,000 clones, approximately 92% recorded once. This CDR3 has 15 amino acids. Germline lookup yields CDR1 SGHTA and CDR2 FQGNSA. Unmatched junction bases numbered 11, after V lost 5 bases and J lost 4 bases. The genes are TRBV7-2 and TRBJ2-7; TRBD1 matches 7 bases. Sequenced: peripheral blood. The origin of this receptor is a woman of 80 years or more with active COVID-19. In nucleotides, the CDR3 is TGTGCCAGCAGCCAACTCTTGACAGGGAAGTACGAGCAGTACTTC. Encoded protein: CASSQLLTGKYEQYF. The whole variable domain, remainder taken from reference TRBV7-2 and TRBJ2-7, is GAGVSQSPSNKVTEKGKDVELRCDPISGHTALYWYRQSLGQGLEFLIYFQGNSAPDKSGLPSDRFSAERTGGSVSTLTIQRTQQEDSAVYLCASSQLLTGKYEQYFGPGTRLTVT.